Described below is a single T cell receptor beta chain sequence and its context. The sample is drawn from a study of blood T cell repertoires in COVID-19. On the study more broadly: The United States, Italy and Spain provided the acute and convalescent COVID-19 samples. T cells, B-cell-depleted T cells, or PBMCs supplied cDNA or gDNA.

Libraries were prepared by immunoSEQ multiplex PCR; TCRdb keeps only in-frame clonotypes and omits some of them. The sample has 200,000 to 250,000 clones, 70% to 90% seen once. The sequence came from a man younger than 30 with active or convalescent COVID-19. The sequencing sample was made of peripheral blood.

The CDR3 loop reads CASSPGAGAYNEQFF. As DNA, the CDR3 is TGTGCCAGCAGCCCCGGGGCAGGGGCCTACAATGAGCAGTTCTTC. The J gene is TRBJ2-1, the V gene TRBV11-3, with D possibly matching TRBD1 (6 bases). CDR3 length: 15 amino acids. Germline CDR1 and CDR2: SGHNT and YENEEA. V was pared by 5 bases and J by 2 bases, with 13 bases between.